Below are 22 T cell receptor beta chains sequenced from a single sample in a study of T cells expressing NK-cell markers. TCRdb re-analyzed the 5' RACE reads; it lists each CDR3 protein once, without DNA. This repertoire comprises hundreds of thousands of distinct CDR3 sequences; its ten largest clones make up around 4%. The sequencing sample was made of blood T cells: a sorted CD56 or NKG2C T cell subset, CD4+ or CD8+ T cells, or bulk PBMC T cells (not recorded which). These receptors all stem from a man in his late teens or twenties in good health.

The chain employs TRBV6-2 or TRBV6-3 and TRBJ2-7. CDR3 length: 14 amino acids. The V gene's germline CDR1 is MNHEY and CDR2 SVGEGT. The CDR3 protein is CASSYVDSSYEQYF.

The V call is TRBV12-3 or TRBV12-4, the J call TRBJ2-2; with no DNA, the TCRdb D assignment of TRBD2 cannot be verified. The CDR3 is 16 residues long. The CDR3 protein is CASSPGIAGATGELFF.

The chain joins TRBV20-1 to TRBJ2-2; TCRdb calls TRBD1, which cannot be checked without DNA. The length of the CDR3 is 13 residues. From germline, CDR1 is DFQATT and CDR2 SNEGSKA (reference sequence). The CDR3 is CSASKQGAGELFF.

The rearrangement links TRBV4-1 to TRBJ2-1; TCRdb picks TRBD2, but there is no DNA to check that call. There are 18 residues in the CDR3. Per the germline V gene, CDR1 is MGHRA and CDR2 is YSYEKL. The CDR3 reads CASSQVGLGTGGYNEQFF.

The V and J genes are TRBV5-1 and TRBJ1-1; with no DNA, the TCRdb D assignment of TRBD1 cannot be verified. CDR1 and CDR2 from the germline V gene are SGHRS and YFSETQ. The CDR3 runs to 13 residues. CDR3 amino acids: CASSWTGTVEAFF.

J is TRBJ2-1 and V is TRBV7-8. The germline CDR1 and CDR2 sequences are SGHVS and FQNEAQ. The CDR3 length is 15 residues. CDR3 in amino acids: CASSQTGDNYNEQFF.

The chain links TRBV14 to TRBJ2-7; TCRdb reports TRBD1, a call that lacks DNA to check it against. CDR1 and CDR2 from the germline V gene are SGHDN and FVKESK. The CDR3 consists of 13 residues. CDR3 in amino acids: CASSQEFVGGQYF.

The CDR3 sequence: CASSLIRSDYGYTF. The V and J genes are TRBV12-3 or TRBV12-4 and TRBJ1-2. This CDR3 spans 14 amino acids.

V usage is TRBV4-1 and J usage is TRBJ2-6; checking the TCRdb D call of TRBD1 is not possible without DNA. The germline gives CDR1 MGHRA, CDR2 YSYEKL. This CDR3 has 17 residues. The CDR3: CASRGAQGRAGANVLTF.

The CDR3 loop is CASTGVGYNEQFF. The V gene is TRBV4-2, the J gene TRBJ2-1. CDR3 size: 13 residues. Germline V gives CDR1 LGHNA, CDR2 YNFKEQ.

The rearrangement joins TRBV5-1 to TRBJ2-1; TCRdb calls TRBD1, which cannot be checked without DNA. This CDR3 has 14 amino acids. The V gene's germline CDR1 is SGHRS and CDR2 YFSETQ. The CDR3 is CASNGQGAVNEQFF.

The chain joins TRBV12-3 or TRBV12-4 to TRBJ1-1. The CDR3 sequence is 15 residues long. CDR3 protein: CASSLFGRMFERAFF.

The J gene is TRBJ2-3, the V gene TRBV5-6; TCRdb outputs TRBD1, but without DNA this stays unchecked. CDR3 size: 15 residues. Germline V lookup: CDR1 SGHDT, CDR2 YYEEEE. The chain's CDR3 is CASSLVGTGDDTQYF.

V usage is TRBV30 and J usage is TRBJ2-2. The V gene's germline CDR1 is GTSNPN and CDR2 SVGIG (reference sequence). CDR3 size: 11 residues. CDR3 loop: CALRGTGELFF.

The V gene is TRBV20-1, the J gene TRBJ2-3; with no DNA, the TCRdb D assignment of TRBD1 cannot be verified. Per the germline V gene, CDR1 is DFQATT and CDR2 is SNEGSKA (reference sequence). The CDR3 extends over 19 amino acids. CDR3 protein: CSAIPQGGAPKYSTDTQYF.

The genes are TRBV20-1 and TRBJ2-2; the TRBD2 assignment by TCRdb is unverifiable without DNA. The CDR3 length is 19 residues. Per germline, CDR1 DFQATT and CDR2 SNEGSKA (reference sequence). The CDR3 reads CSARGSEPTSGGNTGELFF.

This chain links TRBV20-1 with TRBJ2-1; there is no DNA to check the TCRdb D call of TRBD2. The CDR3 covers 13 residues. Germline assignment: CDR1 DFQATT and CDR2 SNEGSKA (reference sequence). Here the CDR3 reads CSATRLAGGPEFF.

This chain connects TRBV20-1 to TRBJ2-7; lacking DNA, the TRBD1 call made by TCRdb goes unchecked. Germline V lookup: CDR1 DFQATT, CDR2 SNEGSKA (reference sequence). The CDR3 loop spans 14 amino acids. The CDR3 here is CSARDADRVGEQYF.

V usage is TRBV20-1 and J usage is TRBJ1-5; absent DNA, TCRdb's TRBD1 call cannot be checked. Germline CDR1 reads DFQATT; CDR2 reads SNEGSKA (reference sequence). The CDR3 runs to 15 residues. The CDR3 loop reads CSARTGFASNQPQHF.

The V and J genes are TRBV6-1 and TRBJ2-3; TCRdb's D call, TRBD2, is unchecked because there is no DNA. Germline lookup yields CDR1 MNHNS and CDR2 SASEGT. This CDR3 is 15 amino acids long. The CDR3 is CASRKVSGSTDTQYF.

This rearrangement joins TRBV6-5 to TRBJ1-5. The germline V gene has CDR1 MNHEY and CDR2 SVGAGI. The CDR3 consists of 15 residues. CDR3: CASSSMGTVNQPQHF.

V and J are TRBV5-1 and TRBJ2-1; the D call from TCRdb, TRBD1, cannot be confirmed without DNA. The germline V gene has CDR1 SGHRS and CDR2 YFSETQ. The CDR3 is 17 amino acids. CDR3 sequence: CASSRGTGRDSYNEQFF.